This TCR beta chain was found in a study of graft-versus-host responses after intestinal transplantation. General study points: Patients who carried graft-donor T cell macrochimerism also had high graft-versus-host to host-versus-graft clonal ratios in their allografts. Among recipient marrow samples, GvH clones were found; some appeared first in ileum or blood. GvH clone levels peaked in circulation, and this peak was associated with early post-transplant HvG declines.

This clone was observed a single time. What it binds is unknown. This table comes from immunoSEQ multiplex PCR, and its TCRdb copy is limited to in-frame clones, with some not included. This sample has approximately 89,000 clones, with about 94% found just once. The CDR3 consists of 12 residues. The V segment lost 5 bases and the J segment 10 bases; nucleotides outside the gene matches: 2. The V gene's germline CDR1 is MNHNY and CDR2 SVGAGI (reference sequence). The chain is built from TRBV6-6 and TRBJ1-3, with 10 bases aligning to TRBD1. This TCR was sampled from a human donor who received an intestinal transplant. The sequencing here drew on unstimulated CD4+ T cells sorted from spleen or lymph node cells, taken before intestinal transplant. The CDR3 coding sequence is TGTGCCAGCAGTGACAGGGGGCGTACCATATATTTT. Encoded protein: CASSDRGRTIYF.